This TCR beta chain was found in a study of T cell repertoires in cytomegalovirus infection. At the level of the study: Carrying CMV and the relevant HLA type showed in public TCR beta signatures. Study findings and constraints: CMV-specific HLA-C-restricted TCR beta clonotypes dominated the ex vivo response. CMV carriers having the relevant HLA were flagged by cumulative public TCR beta family frequency.

As to this clonotype: The antigen remains undetermined.

TCRdb fed the reads into MiXCR, producing one record per CDR3 protein. This table has a few hundred thousand distinct CDR3 sequences, almost 30% appearing once. V dropped 7 bases and J dropped 8 bases, with 17 bases sitting between them. CDR3 length: 14 amino acids. This chain joins TRBV12-3 or TRBV12-4 and TRBJ2-2, with TRBD2 as a possible D gene (5 bases). This clonotype was sampled from a human donor in good health (CMV status not recorded). Some clones in this sample may be carry-over from other donors' samples. Sample: cultured PBMCs, taken from culture after CMV antigen stimulation. Here the CDR3 DNA reads TGTGCCAGCACAAAACAGAGAGGGTGGGGGGAGCTGTTTTTT. It yields the protein CASTKQRGWGELFF.